This T cell receptor beta chain was identified in a study of cytomegalovirus exposure and HLA in healthy donors (dated 2017 in TCRdb). With respect to the entire study: In an earlier analysis of some 610 of the donors, about 270 Gb of sequence data and approximately 100 million unique TCR beta sequences from about 180 million T cells were reported. Of the 398 genotyped donors, around 81% fell in the genetic ancestry cluster associated with self-reported Caucasian donors. In an earlier analysis of around 540 of the donors, high-throughput TCR beta sequencing was used to judge whether each TCR beta V gene segment behaved as functional or pseudogenic. The study was designed to test whether signatures of past pathogen exposure could be identified by cataloging public T cell receptors. In addition to the first cohort of several hundred subjects, a separate validation cohort of approximately 120 different subjects was used. Rather than drawing on any new phenotypic data, the later analysis identified candidate immune exposures from TCR beta sequences and the way those sequences occurred across donors. A later genetic analysis took genome-wide SNP genotypes for about three fifths of the roughly 670 donors and used that subset as a discovery cohort. An early release that covered more than 550 HLA-typed donors contained about 300 gigabases of sequencing data and some 87 million unique TCR sequences. All discovery cohort repertoires had been generated on a single sequencing platform. About five DR-DQ haplotypes were treated as single units for association and clustering because of strong linkage in the cohort. The number of typed donors differed by locus: about 620-630 for A, B, C, DRB1 and DQB1; 500 to 550 for DQA1; 606 for DPA1; and some 450 for DPB1. The study combined high-throughput TCR immunosequencing, statistical association of individual TCRs with disease status, and machine learning to predict cytomegalovirus infection status. Class I and class II HLA loci were covered by the typing at four-digit resolution. Donor age, sex, ethnicity and CMV serostatus were compiled alongside the repertoire data. The study profiled the T cell repertoires of around 700 subjects by immunosequencing and related them to cytomegalovirus serostatus. Among some 400 genotyped donors of the cohort, an average of around 220,000 unique TCR beta nucleotide sequences was sequenced per donor, of which about 18% were non-productive. A later analysis re-analyzed previously published TCR beta repertoires from 666 donors and added high-resolution HLA genotyping to study TCR occurrence patterns. The research as a whole found: The authors suggested that the approach could potentially be extended to other disease states and immunological phenotypes. Sequencing depth was assumed to be roughly uniform across donors in the presence/absence analyses, though that assumption may not hold. Because some donors lacked HLA typing at each locus, the association tests relied only on the typed subset. According to a later genetic analysis, donors in an Asian-associated ancestry cluster had fewer N-insertions in productive TCRs than the approximately 630-donor mean. According to a later analysis, most CMV-associated TCR beta chains appeared to be HLA-restricted, and the HLA associations seemed to be driven largely by CMV exposure. Most TCR sequences were seen in very few donors, while some public TCRs were found in many individuals. The classifier was reported to diagnose cytomegalovirus status with high specificity and sensitivity in both the original cohort and the validation cohort. A group of highly shared sequence variants was considered likely to be a technical artifact of the sequencing pipeline. The study listed 150 to 200 TCR beta chains as associated with cytomegalovirus. At a false discovery rate of 0.05, a later analysis linked under 20,000 TCR beta sequences to specific HLA alleles. In an earlier analysis of several hundred of the donors, most TCR beta V segments were observed in productive rearrangements about 87% or about 30% of the time, broadly matching IMGT annotations. The cohort was sequenced for TCR beta chains only, and without alpha or paired-chain data the features that could be detected were limited. Some IMGT-functional V segments, including TRBV6-2 and TRBV6-3, could not be told apart with the 87-base-pair reads, so those segments were excluded. A later analysis found that HLA-associated TCR beta chains were more clonally expanded and had lower generation probabilities than equally common non-associated chains. Several of the top co-occurrence clusters appeared to be linked to parvovirus B19, influenza, CMV and Epstein-Barr virus, according to a later analysis. Because counts were too low, approximately 18 rarely observed V segments, including chromosome 9 orphons, were excluded from the earlier analysis of around 640 of the donors. Correlated functional status among segregating V segments might reflect linkage disequilibrium, but an unknown experimental factor could not be ruled out. According to a later analysis, TCR association rates differed among HLA loci, with DRB1 alleles showing the most associated TCRs and HLA-C alleles showing the fewest. For the cohort, immune exposure information was limited to CMV serostatus. A further reported finding was that TCR beta sequences accurately predicted the HLA-A and HLA-B alleles for most subjects in the first cohort. In a later genetic analysis, a missense DCLRE1C variant was associated with V-gene and J-gene trimming of TCR beta chains, and the association was replicated in an independent cohort. A few of the identified cytomegalovirus-associated TCR beta chains were confirmed in vitro to be specific for cytomegalovirus antigens. When HLA alleles, especially DR and DQ, strongly co-occurred, TCR associations were difficult to assign to individual alleles.

The CDR3 spans 12 residues, from the cysteine through the phenylalanine. The sequence is cut down to CDR3 DNA, 36 bases in frame from base 1. The germline V gene gives CDR1 as SNHLY and CDR2 as FYNNEI. V is pared back by 8 bases and J by 0 bases, with 7 bases lying between the germline termini. The library was obtained by the immunoSEQ multiplex PCR assay. A mixture of 60 forward primers for TCR Vbeta segments and 13 reverse primers for TCR Jbeta segments was used in the multiplex PCR. A multiplex PCR assay on genomic DNA amplified the CDR3 region of rearranged TCR beta genes. The Illumina HiSeq System was used to sequence the amplified TCR beta libraries as 87-base-pair reads. As for the authors' bioinformatics: A later analysis tallied around 82 million unique TCR beta chains across the 666 repertoires, and some 10 million of those chains were shared by two or more donors. Raw reads were error-corrected and collapsed into unique sequences with a nearest-neighbor algorithm that merged closely related sequences to remove PCR and sequencing errors. V, D and J gene segments were assigned by aligning CDR3 sequences to IMGT reference sequences. For a sequence to be retained, at least a six-nucleotide match to both a V gene segment and a J gene segment was required. Rearrangements were classified as productive when the CDR3 lacked stop codons and remained in frame with V and J, and all other rearrangements were classified as non-productive. CDR3 was defined according to IMGT convention as the region running from the second conserved V-encoded cysteine to the conserved J-encoded phenylalanine. The earlier analysis of some 550 of the donors excluded any sequence lacking an unambiguous match to a single V gene segment. In an earlier analysis of 587 of the donors, a V segment was called functional when productive rearrangements were above 56.7%, and segregating when the standard deviation between donors exceeded 5%. A statistical classification framework was developed to diagnose cytomegalovirus status using the catalog of TCR beta chain sequences. A later analysis assigned V and J genes by comparing TCR nucleotide sequences with IMGT/GENE-DB human TR gene sequences. A later analysis assigned CDR3 sequences and most-parsimonious VDJ recombination scenarios with the TCRdist pipeline. In a later analysis, every TCR beta chain was defined by the combination of its CDR3 amino acid sequence and its V-gene family, and reads without a unique V-gene family were dropped. In a later analysis, fewer than 600 highly shared, low-generation-probability nucleotide sequences were removed to address suspected cross-contamination and a sequencing artifact. For each public chain, a later analysis derived a clonal expansion index from normalized ranks of inferred template counts within each repertoire. A later analysis computed generation probabilities with a VDJ recombination model fitted to out-of-frame rearrangements, and checked the results against IGoR. Hypergeometric tests were used in a later analysis to score TCR-TCR, TCR-HLA and TCR-CMV co-occurrence, with a repertoire-size bias correction applied to the TCR pairs. In a later analysis, false discovery rates were estimated by permuting HLA or CMV assignments 20 times. A later analysis grouped co-occurring TCRs with DBSCAN, adding TCRdist sequence similarity when clustering within HLA-allele-positive subsets. For co-occurrence clustering, repertoires with fewer than 30,000 or more than 120,000 public chains were excluded, along with five or six repertoires with anomalous nucleotide sharing. Sourced from immuneACCESS, this table was stored by TCRdb with only in-frame sequences that have V and J called. A share of the clones is absent; for the studies checked, an unresolved V gene accounts for under half, and the remainder has no known explanation. V and J calls and clone size are given by that table; D and trimming were obtained from the DNA. Counted in this sample were roughly 150,000 clones; approximately 79% of them appeared once. 1.7% of the sample rests with the top ten.

Comment on this clone: Its antigen is unknown. No much larger clone exists at a distance of one base, and base qualities are not known.

The cohort consisted of 600 to 750 healthy bone marrow donors. Cohort members were all nominally healthy when sampled, although unrecorded immune exposures were likely present. The donor was CMV seronegative and belonged to the group of around 400 seronegative cohort members. A peripheral blood sample was provided by each donor, and peripheral blood mononuclear cells were used for TCR beta sequencing. The Qiagen DNeasy Blood Extraction Kit was used to extract genomic DNA from the blood cell samples. Input material: PBMCs. The sequence is built from TRBV2 and TRBJ1-1; no D gene call is confident. This TCR was sampled from a woman aged 25-40 years in good health and CMV-seronegative. The DNA reads TGTGCCAGCGATAGATTGAACACTGAAGCTTTCTTT. The translation is CASDRLNTEAFF.